This is a list of T cell receptor beta chains from one sample in a study of beta chain features in type 1 diabetes. Profiled with immunoSEQ multiplex PCR; TCRdb holds only in-frame clones, not every one. Of 250,000 to 400,000 clones detected, 11% to 15% appear once; the ten largest clones hold 5.5% to 7.5%. Sequenced material: central memory CD4+ T cells from blood. Source of these receptors: a man aged 25 to 40 in good health. CDR3s include the opening cysteine and the closing phenylalanine or tryptophan. A D gene is named only where the DNA matches it firmly. The size of a clone is reported for some rows only, either as once, few or many, or as a class for expanded clones.

TGTGCCACCCTCGGGCCCTCCTACAATGAGCAGTTCTTC	CATLGPSYNEQFF	.	TRBV19	TRBJ2-1	.
TGTGCCAGCAGCTTAGTACTCGGGACGTCGAATGAGCAGTTCTTC	CASSLVLGTSNEQFF	.	TRBV7-9	TRBJ2-1	.
TGTGCCAGTACTAGCGGGAGGGCCACAGATACGCAGTATTTT	CASTSGRATDTQYF	.	TRBV4-2	TRBJ2-3	TRBD2
TGTGCCAGCAGCGAGTCTGGGCATAACACTGAAGCTTTCTTT	CASSESGHNTEAFF	few	TRBV11-2	TRBJ1-1	.
TGTGCCAGCAGCCGGGGTTGGGGGGACAATGAGCAGTTCTTC	CASSRGWGDNEQFF	few	TRBV14	TRBJ2-1	.
TGTGCCAGTAGTATTTACAGGGGGCGGGATGAGCAGTTCTTC	CASSIYRGRDEQFF	few	TRBV19	TRBJ2-1	TRBD1
TGCAGCGCTGAACAGGGGCATGGCTACACCTTC	CSAEQGHGYTF	.	TRBV29-1	TRBJ1-2	TRBD1
TGCGCCAGCAAGGTTCGCGCTTTTACAGATACGCAGTATTTT	CASKVRAFTDTQYF	few	TRBV5-1	TRBJ2-3	.
TGTGCCAGCAGCCGATGGAACACTGAAGCTTTCTTT	CASSRWNTEAFF	few	TRBV2	TRBJ1-1	.
TGCGCCAGCAGCTTTGATCCGGGGTCTCACAATGAGCAGTTCTTC	CASSFDPGSHNEQFF	.	TRBV5-1	TRBJ2-1	.
TGCGCCAGCAGCCAGCCGGGACTAGCGGCCCAGGAGCAGTTCTTC	CASSQPGLAAQEQFF	many	TRBV4-3	TRBJ2-1	TRBD2
TGTGCCAGCAGCCGACAGGGGGGTTCCTACGAGCAGTACTTC	CASSRQGGSYEQYF	.	TRBV6-5	TRBJ2-7	TRBD1
TGCGCCAGCAGCCAAGGCTTTGGGGGGTCCCGCACAGATACGCAGTATTTT	CASSQGFGGSRTDTQYF	.	TRBV4-3	TRBJ2-3	.
TGTGCCTGGAGTCGGGACGGCTATGGCTACACCTTC	CAWSRDGYGYTF	.	TRBV30	TRBJ1-2	.
TGTGCCAGCAGCTTCGGGGGATATACGCAGTATTTT	CASSFGGYTQYF	few	TRBV11-3	TRBJ2-3	.
TGTGCCATCAGTGGGACTACAGATACGCAGTATTTT	CAISGTTDTQYF	.	TRBV10-3	TRBJ2-3	.
TGTGCCAGCAAAATCCGGGAGGGGGACACCGGGGAGCTGTTTTTT	CASKIREGDTGELFF	few	TRBV11-2	TRBJ2-2	TRBD2
TGCGCCAGCAGCCAAAACAGGGGGGTCAATCAGCCCCAGCATTTT	CASSQNRGVNQPQHF	.	TRBV4-3	TRBJ1-5	TRBD1
TGTGCCAGCAGCCTGGACAGGGGAAACACCATATATTTT	CASSLDRGNTIYF	.	TRBV7-9	TRBJ1-3	TRBD1
TGTGCCAGCAGTTCGGACGCCGACGACGAGCAGTACTTC	CASSSDADDEQYF	many	TRBV5-5	TRBJ2-7	.
TGTGCCAGTAGTATAGGGGGCGTGAGAACCGGGGAGCTGTTTTTT	CASSIGGVRTGELFF	.	TRBV19	TRBJ2-2	.
TGTGCCAGCAGCTACGGACCCGACGAGCAGTACTTC	CASSYGPDEQYF	.	TRBV5-4	TRBJ2-7	.
TGTGCCAGCAGCTTAGCAGCGGGGGTCGGAAACACCATATATTTT	CASSLAAGVGNTIYF	.	TRBV7-9	TRBJ1-3	.
TGCGCCAGCAGCGGAGGGGGGGTAAATCAGCCCCAGCATTTT	CASSGGGVNQPQHF	.	TRBV5-1	TRBJ1-5	.
TGTGCCAGCAGCCCCGGCAGGGGGCTTTACAATGAGCAGTTCTTC	CASSPGRGLYNEQFF	.	TRBV7-9	TRBJ2-1	TRBD1
TGTGCCAGCAGCTCCCCGGGACAGTCCTACGAGCAGTACTTC	CASSSPGQSYEQYF	.	TRBV13	TRBJ2-7	TRBD1
TGTGCCATCAGTCAACTCACTAGCGGGAACTACAATGAGCAGTTCTTC	CAISQLTSGNYNEQFF	few	TRBV10-3	TRBJ2-1	TRBD2
TGTGCCAGCAGCTCCCGAGGGGACAGGATGGTCTATGGCTACACCTTC	CASSSRGDRMVYGYTF	.	TRBV9	TRBJ1-2	TRBD1
TGTGCCAGCAGCCACCCAGGGACTAGACAATGGCCGGCACAAGAGACCCAGTACTTC	CASSHPGTRQWPAQETQYF	.	TRBV14	TRBJ2-5	TRBD2
TGTGCCAGCAGTGCCCCCGGGGGTGATACGCAGTATTTT	CASSAPGGDTQYF	.	TRBV2	TRBJ2-3	.
TGTGCCAGTAGTATGCGGACAGGGGGTGGCTACACCTTC	CASSMRTGGGYTF	.	TRBV19	TRBJ1-2	TRBD1
TGTGCCAGTAACGCGCGAGGAGGGACTAGCGGGAGGGGGTCCTACAATGAGCAGTTCTTC	CASNARGGTSGRGSYNEQFF	.	TRBV19	TRBJ2-1	TRBD2
TGTGCCAGCACCGAAAATATCGGTGGGGAGCTGTTTTTT	CASTENIGGELFF	.	TRBV9	TRBJ2-2	.
TGCAGCGTTATTCGGGCGGACATTCAGTACTTC	CSVIRADIQYF	many	TRBV29-1	TRBJ2-4	.
TGCGCCAGCAGCTTGGCTTTCTCCGGGACAGGGTACAATGAGCAGTTCTTC	CASSLAFSGTGYNEQFF	.	TRBV5-1	TRBJ2-1	TRBD1
TGCGCCAGCAGCCCGGGACTAGCGGGAGTCGGGGAAGAGACCCAGTACTTC	CASSPGLAGVGEETQYF	few	TRBV5-1	TRBJ2-5	TRBD2
TGTGCCAGCAGCGTAGCTCCCTCAGCGGGAAGATACAATGAGCAGTTCTTC	CASSVAPSAGRYNEQFF	few	TRBV9	TRBJ2-1	TRBD2
TGTGCCAGCAGGCCCGGGGGACGGTCGAACACTGAAGCTTTCTTT	CASRPGGRSNTEAFF	once	TRBV6-6	TRBJ1-1	.
TGTGCCAGCAGCTCCGGGACAGGGAAATCCCTCTATGGCTACACCTTC	CASSSGTGKSLYGYTF	.	TRBV7-2	TRBJ1-2	TRBD1
TGTGCTAGCAGCTTAGTCCCCTCTGGCACAGATACGCAGTATTTT	CASSLVPSGTDTQYF	.	TRBV7-7	TRBJ2-3	.
TGTGCCAGCAGCTTAGTATCCCGGGGTGGCTACACCTTC	CASSLVSRGGYTF	.	TRBV7-8	TRBJ1-2	.
TGCGCCAGCCGGGTAAGGGGGCGTTCTGAGCAGTTCTTC	CASRVRGRSEQFF	many	TRBV23-1	TRBJ2-1	TRBD1
TGTGCCAGCAGTGAATTTGCACAGGGTGGCTACACCTTC	CASSEFAQGGYTF	.	TRBV6-5	TRBJ1-2	.
TGTGCCAGCAGTTACAGCGGGAGTGAGCAGTTCTTC	CASSYSGSEQFF	.	TRBV7-2	TRBJ2-1	TRBD2
TGCAGCGGAACGGGACTAGCGGGAGTAACAAGGGAGCAGTTCTTC	CSGTGLAGVTREQFF	.	TRBV29-1	TRBJ2-1	TRBD2
TGTGCCAGCTCACCAGCGGGACACCTGAACACCGGGGAGCTGTTTTTT	CASSPAGHLNTGELFF	few	TRBV18	TRBJ2-2	.